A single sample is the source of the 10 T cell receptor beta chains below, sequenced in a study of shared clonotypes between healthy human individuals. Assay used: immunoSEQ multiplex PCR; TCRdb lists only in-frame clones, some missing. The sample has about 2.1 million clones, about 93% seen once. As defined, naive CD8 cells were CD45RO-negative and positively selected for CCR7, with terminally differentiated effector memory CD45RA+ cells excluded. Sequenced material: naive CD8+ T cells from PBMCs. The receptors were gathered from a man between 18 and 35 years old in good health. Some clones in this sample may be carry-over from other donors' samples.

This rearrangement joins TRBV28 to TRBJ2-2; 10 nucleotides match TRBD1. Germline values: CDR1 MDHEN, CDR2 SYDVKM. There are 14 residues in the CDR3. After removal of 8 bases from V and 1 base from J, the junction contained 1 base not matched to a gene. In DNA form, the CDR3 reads TGTGCCAGCTGGACAGGGGGGAACACCGGGGAGCTGTTTTTT. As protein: CASWTGGNTGELFF. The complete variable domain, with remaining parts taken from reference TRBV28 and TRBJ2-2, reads DVKVTQSSRYLVKRTGEKVFLECVQDMDHENMFWYRQDPGLGLRLIYFSYDVKMKEKGDIPEGYSVSREKKERFSLILESASTNQTSMYLCASWTGGNTGELFFGEGSRLTVL.

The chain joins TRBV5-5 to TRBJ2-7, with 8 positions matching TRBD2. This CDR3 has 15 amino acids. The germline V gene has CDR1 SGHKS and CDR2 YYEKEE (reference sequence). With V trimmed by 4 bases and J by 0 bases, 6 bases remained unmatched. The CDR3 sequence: CASSPRAGVSYEQYF. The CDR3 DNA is TGTGCCAGCAGCCCCCGAGCGGGAGTCTCCTACGAGCAGTACTTC.

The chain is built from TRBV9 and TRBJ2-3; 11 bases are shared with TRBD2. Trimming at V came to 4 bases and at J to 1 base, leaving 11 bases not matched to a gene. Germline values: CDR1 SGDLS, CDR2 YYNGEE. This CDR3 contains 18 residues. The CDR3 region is CASSTRRLAGSGTDTQYF. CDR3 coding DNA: TGTGCCAGCAGCACCCGGCGACTAGCGGGATCAGGCACAGATACGCAGTATTTT. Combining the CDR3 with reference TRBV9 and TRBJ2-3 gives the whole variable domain DSGVTQTPKHLITATGQRVTLRCSPRSGDLSVYWYQQSLDQGLQFLIQYYNGEERAKGNILERFSAQQFPDLHSELNLSSLELGDSALYFCASSTRRLAGSGTDTQYFGPGTRLTVL.

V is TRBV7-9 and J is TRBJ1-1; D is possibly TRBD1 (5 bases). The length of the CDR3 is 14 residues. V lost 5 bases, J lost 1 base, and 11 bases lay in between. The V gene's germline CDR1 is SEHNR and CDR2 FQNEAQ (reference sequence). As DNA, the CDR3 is TGTGCCAGCAGCCTCCGGGGCAGGAACACTGAAGCTTTCTTT. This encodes CASSLRGRNTEAFF.

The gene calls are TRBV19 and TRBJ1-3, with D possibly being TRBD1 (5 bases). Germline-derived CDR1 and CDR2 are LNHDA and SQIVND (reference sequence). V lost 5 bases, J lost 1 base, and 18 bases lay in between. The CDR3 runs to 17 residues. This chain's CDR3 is CASSFYPARTSGNTIYF. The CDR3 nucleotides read TGTGCCAGTAGTTTCTACCCTGCCCGGACATCTGGAAACACCATATATTTT. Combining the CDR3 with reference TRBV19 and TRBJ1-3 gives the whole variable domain DGGITQSPKYLFRKEGQNVTLSCEQNLNHDAMYWYRQDPGQGLRLIYYSQIVNDFQKGDIAEGYSVSREKKESFPLTVTSAQKNPTAFYLCASSFYPARTSGNTIYFGEGSWLTVV.

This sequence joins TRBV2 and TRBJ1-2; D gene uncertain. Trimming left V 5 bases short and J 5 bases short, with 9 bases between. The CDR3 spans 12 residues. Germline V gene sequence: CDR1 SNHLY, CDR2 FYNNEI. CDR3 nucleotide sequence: TGTGCCAGCAGTCCTGGGCTGTATGGCTACACCTTC. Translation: CASSPGLYGYTF.

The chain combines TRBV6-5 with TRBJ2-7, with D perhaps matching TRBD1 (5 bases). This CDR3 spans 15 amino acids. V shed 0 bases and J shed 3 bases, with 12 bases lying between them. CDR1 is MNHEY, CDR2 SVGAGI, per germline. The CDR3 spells CASSYSNPTVYEQYF. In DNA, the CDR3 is TGTGCCAGCAGTTACTCGAACCCGACAGTCTACGAGCAGTACTTC.

CDR3 protein: CASSVDYEQYF. The CDR3 nucleotides are TGTGCCAGCAGTGTGGACTACGAGCAGTACTTC. V and J are TRBV2 and TRBJ2-7; D ambiguous. CDR1 and CDR2 (germline): SNHLY, FYNNEI. This CDR3 is 11 amino acids long. V lost 4 bases and J 3 bases, leaving 4 bases between the germline ends.

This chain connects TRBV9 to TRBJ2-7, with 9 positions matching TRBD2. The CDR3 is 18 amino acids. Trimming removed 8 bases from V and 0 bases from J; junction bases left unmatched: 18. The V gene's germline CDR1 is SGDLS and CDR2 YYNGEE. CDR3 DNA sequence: TGTGCCAGTTCCCCTATAGCTGGCGGGAGGGGGAGCTCCTACGAGCAGTACTTC. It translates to CASSPIAGGRGSSYEQYF. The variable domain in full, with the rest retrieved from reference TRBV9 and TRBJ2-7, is DSGVTQTPKHLITATGQRVTLRCSPRSGDLSVYWYQQSLDQGLQFLIQYYNGEERAKGNILERFSAQQFPDLHSELNLSSLELGDSALYFCASSPIAGGRGSSYEQYFGPGTRLTVT.

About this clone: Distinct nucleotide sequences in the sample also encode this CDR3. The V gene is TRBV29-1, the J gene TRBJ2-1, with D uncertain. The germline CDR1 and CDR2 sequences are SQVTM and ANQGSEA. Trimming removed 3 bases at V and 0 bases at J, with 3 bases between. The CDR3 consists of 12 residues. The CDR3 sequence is CSVEFSYNEQFF. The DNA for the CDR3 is TGCAGCGTTGAGTTCTCCTACAATGAGCAGTTCTTC.